Given below is one TCR beta chain in context. CDR3 size: 18 residues. The germline gives CDR1 SGHAT, CDR2 FQNNGV. After removal of 5 bases from V and 0 bases from J, the junction contained 10 bases not matched to a gene. The CDR3 regions of TCR beta were amplified from RNA transcripts. The HTBI primer set was used in a first-round RT-PCR of the TCR CDR3. TCRdb redid the calling of the multiplex PCR reads with MiXCR, one entry per CDR3 protein. The sample holds fewer than 400,000 distinct CDR3 sequences, around a quarter seen once. This sample was taken from a study of T cells in Graves' hyperthyroidism and ophthalmopathy.

The rearrangement joins TRBV11-2 to TRBJ2-2; 9 positions match TRBD2. The sequence came from a man aged 50 or older with Graves' hyperthyroidism. Sequencing input: blood. As DNA, the CDR3 is TGTGCCAGCAGCGTAACCCCGGGACTAGCCGCGAACACCGGGGAGCTGTTTTTT. This gives the protein CASSVTPGLAANTGELFF.